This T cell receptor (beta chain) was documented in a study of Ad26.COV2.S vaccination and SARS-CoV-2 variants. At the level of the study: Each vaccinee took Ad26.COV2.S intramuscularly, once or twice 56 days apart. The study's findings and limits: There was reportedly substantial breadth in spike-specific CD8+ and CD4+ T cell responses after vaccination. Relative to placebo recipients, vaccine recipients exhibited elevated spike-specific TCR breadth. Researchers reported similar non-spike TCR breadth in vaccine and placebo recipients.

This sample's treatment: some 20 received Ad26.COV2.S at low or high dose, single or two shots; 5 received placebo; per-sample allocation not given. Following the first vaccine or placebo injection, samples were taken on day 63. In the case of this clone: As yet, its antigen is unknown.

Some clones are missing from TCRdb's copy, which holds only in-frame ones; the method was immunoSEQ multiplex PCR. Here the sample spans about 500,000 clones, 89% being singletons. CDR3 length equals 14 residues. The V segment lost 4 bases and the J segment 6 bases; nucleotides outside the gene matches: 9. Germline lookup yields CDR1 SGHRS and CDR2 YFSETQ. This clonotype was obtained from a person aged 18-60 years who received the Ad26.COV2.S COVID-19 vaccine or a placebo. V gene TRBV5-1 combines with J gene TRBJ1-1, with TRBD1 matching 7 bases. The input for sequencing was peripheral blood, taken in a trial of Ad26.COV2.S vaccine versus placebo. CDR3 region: CASSLTGEPPEAFF. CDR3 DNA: TGCGCCAGCAGCCTTACAGGGGAACCTCCTGAAGCTTTCTTT.